The following is a T cell receptor beta chain sequence with its context. The sample is drawn from a study of identical twins. Germline CDR1 reads SGHRS; CDR2 reads YFSETQ. The length of the CDR3 is 14 residues. V gave up 3 bases and J gave up 5 bases, with 15 bases separating them. Unique molecular identifiers were present on cDNA, and template switching added a universal primer site. Using its own MiXCR run on the 5' RACE reads, TCRdb lists one record per CDR3 protein. The table has roughly 750,000 distinct CDR3 sequences, around 21% seen once; the top ten hold about 4.5%. The data were also submitted as part of a second study, on T cells expressing NK-cell markers. That source notes: An anti-gamma-delta TCR antibody was added in several experiments. It restricted sorting to alpha-beta TCR-expressing T cells.

V is TRBV5-1 and J is TRBJ2-7; D is possibly TRBD2 (5 bases). The clonotype was recovered from a woman in her late teens or twenties in good health. The sequencing input was PBMCs. CDR3 DNA: TGCGCCAGCAGCTCCACTAGTGCATCTCACGAGCAGTACTTC. It encodes CASSSTSASHEQYF.